The following is a T cell receptor beta chain sequence with its context. The antigen is unknown. The junction departs from the called germline gene at one end, perhaps through a read error. This specimen belongs to a study of T cell responses to AZD1222 COVID-19 vaccine. Study-level findings and limits: Mostly white British, mostly female donors; authors suggested clonal diversity may be underestimated. The study found vaccine-associated CD4 TCRs spanning spike, dominant at 160-218 and 743-854.

The CDR3 loop spans 11 amino acids. Germline V lookup: CDR1 GTSNPN, CDR2 SVGIG (reference sequence). Assay: immunoSEQ multiplex PCR; the TCRdb copy retains only in-frame clones and omits some. The sample includes over 150,000 clones, around 90% seen only once; the top ten take around 18%. The V gene is TRBV30, the J gene TRBJ1-1; unclear D gene. Sequences were derived from peripheral blood, sampled on day 0 of AZD1222 vaccination. The origin of this receptor is an adult in good health. The CDR3 loop reads CAWSRNAEAFF. The DNA for the CDR3 is TGTGCCTGGAGCCGGAACGCTGAAGCTTTCTTT.